This TCR beta chain stems from a study of T cells in Graves' hyperthyroidism and ophthalmopathy (dated by TCRdb to the late 2010s). Describing the broader study: Peripheral blood was sampled at the time of initial diagnosis, prior to any treatment. Once sampling was done, hyperthyroidism patients were given methimazole at a starting dose of 30 mg daily, whereas ophthalmopathy patients were given high-dose intravenous methylprednisolone. According to the paper, TCR Vbeta CDR3 sequencing was carried out on 135 peripheral blood samples, which came from under 50 ophthalmopathy, about 75 hyperthyroidism and roughly 17 progressor patients. An independent validation cohort of around 19 hyperthyroidism patients and 17 patients who later progressed to ophthalmopathy tested prospective prediction of ophthalmopathy. The roughly 100 discovery patients were randomly split 7:3 into training and test sets. To identify TCR V-J signatures that set the groups apart, the researchers used a discovery cohort of more than 95 patients, made up of 40 to 45 with Graves' ophthalmopathy and some 56 with stable Graves' hyperthyroidism. The study also compared thyroid tissue and blood T-cell repertoires from about six Graves' hyperthyroidism patients.

V is shortened by 0 bases, J by 9 bases, and the region joining them spans 14 bases. Counted from cysteine to phenylalanine, this CDR3 has 14 amino acids. This entry keeps only the CDR3 DNA: 42 bases, framed from base 1. The germline V gene (reference sequence) provides CDR1 DFQATT and CDR2 SNEGSKA. Graves' hyperthyroidism was defined as stable when no progression to ophthalmopathy occurred over 18 months of follow-up. The hyperthyroidism patients were between 18 and 65 years old and newly diagnosed, with a disease duration of less than 2 months. The study excluded patients with uncontrolled infections, other autoimmune diseases, pregnancy or lactation. Diagnoses were based on clinical symptoms, serum thyroxine and TRAb, thyroid ultrasound and orbital computed tomography. PBMCs were isolated from 7.5 to 10 ml of fresh peripheral blood by Ficoll-Paque density gradient centrifugation. Total RNA was extracted with Trizol reagent, and quality was checked on an Agilent 2100 Bioanalyzer.

This clonotype was seen a few times. Its antigen is still unknown. Base qualities were left out, and no much larger clone turns up one base away. Amplification of TCR beta CDR3 regions was carried out from RNA transcripts. For the first round of RT-PCR on the TCR CDR3, the HTBI primer set was used together with the Qiagen OneStep RT-PCR kit. Libraries were constructed in a second round of multiplex PCR, after which size selection and purification were carried out. The libraries were sequenced on an Illumina HiSeq2000 using paired-end 100 bp reads. The authors processed their data as follows. SOAPnuke was used to process the raw data, throwing out any read that contained adapters or uncalled bases, had a mean Phred below 15, or lacked an exact constant-primer or identifier match. High-quality paired reads were merged using COPE v1.2.5, and each unique nucleotide sequence was defined as a clonotype. MiTCR v1.1 was used to align the clonotypes against IMGT TRBV, TRBD and TRBJ reference segments. The analysis included only V-J combinations with a frequency above 0.0001, which together covered 99% to 99.2% of the repertoires. A TCS score was defined as the ratio of F50 (clonal expansion) to E x V (chaos), with BLOSUM62-based TCRdist applied between CDR3 peptides within each V-J. Welch's t-statistics and random forest reduced 514 V-J features to some 14, which were used in a naive Bayes classifier (R e1071). TCRdb reworked the public reads: Q25 trimming with fastp, MiXCR clone assembly, productive beta chains retained. CDR3 protein sequences are deduplicated, and each keeps its most common genes and DNA. These V and J calls rely on TCRdb rather than the paper's analysis. The sample yields under 350,000 distinct CDR3 sequences; 15% to 20% were counted once. Of the sample, roughly 49% falls within the top ten clones.

Results the study describes overall, beyond this receptor: In validation, the model predicted progression to ophthalmopathy a median of 6.5 months before onset, with approximately 70% sensitivity and roughly 79% specificity. Blood samples also contained most of the expanded thyroid clonotypes (frequency above 0.001), which suggests that blood repertoires may reflect thyroid immune responses. Sample size was not statistically predetermined, and investigators were not blinded to group allocation. A model built on a 13 V-J signature distinguished ophthalmopathy from stable hyperthyroidism, reaching about 88% sensitivity and 81.08% specificity in cross-validation and 80%/75% in testing.

The receptor's source is a woman between 45 and 60 years old with Graves' hyperthyroidism. The V and J segments used are TRBV20-1 and TRBJ2-2, with the D gene too uncertain to name. Sequencing input: blood. The CDR3 here reads CSARDESGRRELFF. The DNA sequence is given as TGCAGTGCTAGAGATGAGTCCGGACGGAGGGAGCTGTTTTTT.